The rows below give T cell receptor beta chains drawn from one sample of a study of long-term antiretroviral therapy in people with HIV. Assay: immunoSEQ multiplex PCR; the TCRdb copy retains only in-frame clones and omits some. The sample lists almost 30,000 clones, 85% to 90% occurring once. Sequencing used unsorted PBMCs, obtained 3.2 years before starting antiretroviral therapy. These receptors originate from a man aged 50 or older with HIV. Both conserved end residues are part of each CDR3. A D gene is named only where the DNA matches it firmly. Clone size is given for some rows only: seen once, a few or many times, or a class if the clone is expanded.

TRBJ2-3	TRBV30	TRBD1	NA	CAWSAGTGGDSDTQYF	TGTGCCTGGAGCGCTGGGACAGGGGGAGATTCGGATACGCAGTATTTT
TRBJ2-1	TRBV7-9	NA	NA	CASSFGYNEQFF	TGTGCCAGCAGCTTTGGCTACAATGAGCAGTTCTTC
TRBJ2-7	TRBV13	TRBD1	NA	CASTLGQGRNEQYF	TGTGCCAGCACCCTAGGACAGGGGAGGAACGAGCAGTACTTC
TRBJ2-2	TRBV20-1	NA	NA	CSVQNTGELFF	TGCAGTGTCCAGAACACCGGGGAGCTGTTTTTT
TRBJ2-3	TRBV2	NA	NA	CASSGGGWTGADTQYF	TGTGCCAGCAGTGGTGGCGGGTGGACGGGAGCAGATACGCAGTATTTT
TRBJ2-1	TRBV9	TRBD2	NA	CASSVGWGGEAVEQFF	TGTGCCAGCAGCGTAGGATGGGGGGGTGAAGCAGTTGAGCAGTTCTTC
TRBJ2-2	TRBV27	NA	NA	CASSLWRANTGELFF	TGTGCCAGCAGTTTATGGAGGGCAAACACCGGGGAGCTGTTTTTT
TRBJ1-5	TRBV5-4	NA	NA	CASSLAQDQPQHF	TGTGCCAGCAGCTTGGCGCAGGATCAGCCCCAGCATTTT
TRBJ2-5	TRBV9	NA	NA	CASSPRTDEETQYF	TGTGCCAGCAGCCCCCGGACGGATGAAGAGACCCAGTACTTC
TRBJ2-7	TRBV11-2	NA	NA	CASSLTPGATYEQYF	TGTGCCAGCAGCCTGACTCCCGGGGCGACCTACGAGCAGTACTTC
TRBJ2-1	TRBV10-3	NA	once	CAISETPGISGYNEQFF	TGTGCCATCAGTGAGACACCAGGAATTAGCGGATACAATGAGCAGTTCTTC
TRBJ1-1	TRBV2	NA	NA	CASSGLGTAINTEAFF	TGTGCCAGCAGTGGTTTAGGGACCGCTATAAACACTGAAGCTTTCTTT
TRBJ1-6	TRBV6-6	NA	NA	CASVQGPNNSPLHF	TGTGCCAGCGTACAGGGACCGAATAATTCACCCCTCCACTTT
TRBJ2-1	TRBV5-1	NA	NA	CASSLAGQVSYNEQFF	TGCGCCAGCAGCTTGGCCGGCCAGGTCTCCTACAATGAGCAGTTCTTC
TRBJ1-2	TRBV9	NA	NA	CASSVGTNRAAGYTF	TGTGCCAGCAGCGTAGGTACGAACAGGGCCGCTGGCTACACCTTC
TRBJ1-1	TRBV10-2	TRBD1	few	CASSVYGDSANTEAFF	TGCGCCAGCAGTGTTTATGGGGACAGTGCGAACACTGAAGCTTTCTTT
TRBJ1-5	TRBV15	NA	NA	CATSRDGGPGQPQHF	TGTGCCACCAGCAGAGATGGGGGGCCTGGTCAGCCCCAGCATTTT
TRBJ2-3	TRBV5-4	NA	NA	CASSLRRDSSPSSTDTQYF	TGTGCCAGCAGCCTAAGGCGGGACTCCTCCCCATCTAGCACAGATACGCAGTATTTT
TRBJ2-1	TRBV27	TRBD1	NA	CASSRAYRGSYNEQFF	TGTGCCAGCAGTCGGGCGTACAGGGGGTCCTACAATGAGCAGTTCTTC
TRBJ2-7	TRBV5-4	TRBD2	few	CASSLGLAGEDEQYF	TGTGCCAGCAGCTTGGGACTAGCGGGAGAGGACGAGCAGTACTTC
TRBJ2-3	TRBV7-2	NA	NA	CASSLGSTDTQYF	TGTGCCAGCAGCTTAGGGTCCACAGATACGCAGTATTTT
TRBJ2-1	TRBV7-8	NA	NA	CASSGGTVSYNEQFF	TGTGCCAGCAGCGGGGGGACTGTCTCCTACAATGAGCAGTTCTTC
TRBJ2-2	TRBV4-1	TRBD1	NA	CASSQVGTTGVTGELFF	TGCGCCAGCAGCCAAGTCGGAACAACAGGGGTCACCGGGGAGCTGTTTTTT
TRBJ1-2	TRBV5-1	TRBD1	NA	CASSWRQGTGYTF	TGCGCCAGCAGCTGGAGACAGGGGACTGGCTACACCTTC
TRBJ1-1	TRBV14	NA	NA	CASSQGADAFF	TGTGCCAGCAGCCAAGGGGCGGACGCTTTCTTT
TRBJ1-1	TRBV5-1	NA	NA	CASRVTWGTEAFF	TGCGCCAGCAGAGTGACTTGGGGCACTGAAGCTTTCTTT
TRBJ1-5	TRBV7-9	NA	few	CASSSMGWENPQHF	TGTGCCAGCAGCTCCATGGGCTGGGAGAATCCCCAGCATTTT
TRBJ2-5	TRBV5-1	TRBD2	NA	CASSTGTSSWETQYF	TGCGCCAGCAGCACCGGGACTAGCTCGTGGGAGACCCAGTACTTC
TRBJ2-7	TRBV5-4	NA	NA	CASSLVGGSGYEQYF	TGTGCCAGCAGCTTGGTGGGGGGTAGCGGCTACGAGCAGTACTTC
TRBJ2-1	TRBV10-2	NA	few	CASSPHLSQEQFF	TGCGCCAGCAGCCCCCACTTAAGCCAAGAGCAGTTCTTC
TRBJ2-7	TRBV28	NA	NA	CASSLDTTYYEQYF	TGTGCCAGCAGTCTTGACACAACTTACTACGAGCAGTACTTC
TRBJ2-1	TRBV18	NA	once	CASSPNLFTGTRSINEQFF	TGTGCCAGCTCACCAAACCTTTTTACCGGGACCAGAAGTATTAATGAGCAGTTCTTC
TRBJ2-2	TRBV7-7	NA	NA	CASSPLGSNTGELFF	TGTGCCAGCAGCCCGCTGGGGTCGAACACCGGGGAGCTGTTTTTT
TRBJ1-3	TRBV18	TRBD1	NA	CASSPTGQGSGNTIYF	TGTGCCAGCTCACCTACAGGACAGGGCTCTGGAAACACCATATATTTT
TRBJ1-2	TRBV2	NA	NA	CASSEQRSYYGYTF	TGTGCCAGCAGTGAGCAGCGCTCCTACTATGGCTACACCTTC
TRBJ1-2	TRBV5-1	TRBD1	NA	CASSSGTGRHYGYTF	TGCGCCAGCAGTTCCGGGACAGGGAGGCACTATGGCTACACCTTC
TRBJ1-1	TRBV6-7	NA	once	CASSYNSVLRTEAFF	TGTGCCAGCAGTTATAATTCAGTACTCCGAACTGAAGCTTTCTTT
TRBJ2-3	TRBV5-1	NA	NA	CASSLSTDTQYF	TGCGCCAGCAGCCTTAGCACAGATACGCAGTATTTT
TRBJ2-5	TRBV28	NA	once	CASSFPGDLETQYF	TGTGCCAGCAGTTTCCCCGGGGACCTAGAGACCCAGTACTTC
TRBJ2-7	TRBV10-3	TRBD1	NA	CAISDLGQGASQPYEQYF	TGTGCCATCAGTGATCTAGGACAGGGGGCTTCTCAACCCTACGAGCAGTACTTC
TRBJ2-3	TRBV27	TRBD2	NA	CASSLALAGYTDTQYF	TGTGCCAGCAGTTTGGCTCTAGCGGGATACACAGATACGCAGTATTTT
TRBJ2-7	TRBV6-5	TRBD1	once	CASSRGQNPYEQYF	TGTGCCAGCAGTCGGGGACAGAACCCCTACGAGCAGTACTTC
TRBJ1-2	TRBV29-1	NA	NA	CSVVQGPEYGYTF	TGCAGCGTCGTACAGGGTCCGGAATATGGCTACACCTTC
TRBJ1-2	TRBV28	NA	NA	CASSLTEGGYTF	TGTGCCAGCAGTTTGACAGAGGGTGGCTACACCTTC
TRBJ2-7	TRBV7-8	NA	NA	CASSVSYEQYF	TGTGCCAGCAGCGTCTCCTACGAGCAGTACTTC
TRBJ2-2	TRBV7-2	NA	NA	CASTLYNTGELFF	TGTGCCAGCACCCTCTACAACACCGGGGAGCTGTTTTTT
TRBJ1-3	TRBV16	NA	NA	CASSQGRGANFGNTIYF	TGTGCCAGCAGCCAAGGTCGGGGGGCTAACTTTGGAAACACCATATATTTT
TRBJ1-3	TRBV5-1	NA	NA	CASSPLQGSSGNTIYF	TGCGCCAGCAGCCCGCTACAGGGTAGCTCTGGAAACACCATATATTTT
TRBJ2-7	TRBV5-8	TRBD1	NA	CASSPGTAGLRDEQYF	TGTGCCAGCAGCCCAGGGACAGCCGGCTTAAGGGACGAGCAGTACTTC
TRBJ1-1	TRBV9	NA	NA	CASSVAGLNTEAFF	TGTGCCAGCAGCGTAGCGGGACTCAACACTGAAGCTTTCTTT
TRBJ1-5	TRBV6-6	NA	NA	CASSYSTRNNQPQHF	TGTGCCAGCAGTTACTCGACACGGAACAATCAGCCCCAGCATTTT